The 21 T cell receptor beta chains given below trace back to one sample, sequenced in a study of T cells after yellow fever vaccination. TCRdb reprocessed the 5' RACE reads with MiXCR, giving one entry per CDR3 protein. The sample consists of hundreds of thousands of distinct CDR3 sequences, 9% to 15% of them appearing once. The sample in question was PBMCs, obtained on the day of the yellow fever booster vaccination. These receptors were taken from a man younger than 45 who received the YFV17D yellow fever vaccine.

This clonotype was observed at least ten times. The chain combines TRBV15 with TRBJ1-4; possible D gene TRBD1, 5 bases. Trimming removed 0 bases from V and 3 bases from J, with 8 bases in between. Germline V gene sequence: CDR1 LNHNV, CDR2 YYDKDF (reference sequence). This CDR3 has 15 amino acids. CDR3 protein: CATSREGGANEKLFF. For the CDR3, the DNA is TGTGCCACCAGCAGAGAGGGGGGGGCTAATGAAAAACTGTTTTTT.

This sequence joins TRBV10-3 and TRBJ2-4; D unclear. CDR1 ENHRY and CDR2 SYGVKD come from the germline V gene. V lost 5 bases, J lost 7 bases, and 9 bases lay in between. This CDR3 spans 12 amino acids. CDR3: CAISPDGNIQYF. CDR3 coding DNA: TGTGCCATCAGTCCCGACGGCAACATTCAGTACTTC.

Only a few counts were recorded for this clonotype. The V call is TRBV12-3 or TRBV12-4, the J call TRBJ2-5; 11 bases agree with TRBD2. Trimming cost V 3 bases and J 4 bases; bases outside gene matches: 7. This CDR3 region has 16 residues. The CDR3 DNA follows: TGTGCCAGCAGTTTCAGGCTAGCGGGGGGCCGAGAGACCCAGTACTTC. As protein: CASSFRLAGGRETQYF.

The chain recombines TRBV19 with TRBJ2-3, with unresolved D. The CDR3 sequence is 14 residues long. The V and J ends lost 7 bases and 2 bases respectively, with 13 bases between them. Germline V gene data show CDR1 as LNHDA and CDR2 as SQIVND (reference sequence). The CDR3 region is CASKEGVPTDTQYF. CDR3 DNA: TGTGCCAGTAAAGAAGGAGTTCCCACAGATACGCAGTATTTT.

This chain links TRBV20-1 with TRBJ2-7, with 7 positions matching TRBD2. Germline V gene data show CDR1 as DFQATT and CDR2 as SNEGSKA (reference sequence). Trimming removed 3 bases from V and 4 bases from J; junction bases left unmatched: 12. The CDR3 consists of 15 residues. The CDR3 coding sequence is TGCAGTGCTAGGTCCGGCACGGGAGGAAGATACGAGCAGTACTTC. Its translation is CSARSGTGGRYEQYF.

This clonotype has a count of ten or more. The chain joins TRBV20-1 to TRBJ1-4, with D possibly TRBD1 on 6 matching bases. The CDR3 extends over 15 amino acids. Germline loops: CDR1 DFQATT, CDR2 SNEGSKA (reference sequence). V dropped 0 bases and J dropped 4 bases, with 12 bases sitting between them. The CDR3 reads CSARDWGAGNEKLFF. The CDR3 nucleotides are TGCAGTGCTAGAGATTGGGGGGCGGGTAATGAAAAACTGTTTTTT.

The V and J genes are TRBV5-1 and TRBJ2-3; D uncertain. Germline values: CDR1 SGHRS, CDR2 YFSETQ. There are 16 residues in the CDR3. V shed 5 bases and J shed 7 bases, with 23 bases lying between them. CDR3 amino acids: CASSPHTVGPRNTQYF. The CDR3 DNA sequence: TGCGCCAGCAGTCCCCACACCGTGGGCCCGCGAAATACGCAGTATTTT.

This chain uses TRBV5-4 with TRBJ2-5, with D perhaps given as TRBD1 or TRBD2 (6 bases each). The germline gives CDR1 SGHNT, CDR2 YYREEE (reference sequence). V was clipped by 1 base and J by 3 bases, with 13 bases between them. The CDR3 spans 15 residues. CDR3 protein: CASSLRRDNKETQYF. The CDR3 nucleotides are TGTGCCAGCAGCTTGAGGCGGGACAACAAAGAGACCCAGTACTTC.

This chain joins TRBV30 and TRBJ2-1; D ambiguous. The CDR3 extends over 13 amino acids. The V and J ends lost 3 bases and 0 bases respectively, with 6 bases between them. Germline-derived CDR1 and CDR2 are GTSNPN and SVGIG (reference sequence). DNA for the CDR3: TGTGCCTGGAGCCAGAGCTCCTACAATGAGCAGTTCTTC. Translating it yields CAWSQSSYNEQFF.

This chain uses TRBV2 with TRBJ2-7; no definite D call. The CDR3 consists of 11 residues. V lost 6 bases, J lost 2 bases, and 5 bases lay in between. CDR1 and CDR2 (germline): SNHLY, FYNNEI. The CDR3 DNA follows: TGTGCCAGCAGGCCAGCCTACGAGCAGTACTTC. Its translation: CASRPAYEQYF.

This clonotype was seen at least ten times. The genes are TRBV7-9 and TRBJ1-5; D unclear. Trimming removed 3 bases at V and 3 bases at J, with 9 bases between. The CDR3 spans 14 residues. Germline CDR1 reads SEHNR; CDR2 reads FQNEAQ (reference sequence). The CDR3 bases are TGTGCCAGCAGCTTGGGAGAAATCAATCAGCCCCAGCATTTT. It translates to CASSLGEINQPQHF.

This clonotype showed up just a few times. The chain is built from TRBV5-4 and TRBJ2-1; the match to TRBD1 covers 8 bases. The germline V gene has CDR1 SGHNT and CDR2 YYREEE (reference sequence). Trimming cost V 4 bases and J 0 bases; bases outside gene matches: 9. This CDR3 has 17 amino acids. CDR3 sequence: CASSRGGGQGSYNEQFF. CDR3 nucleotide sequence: TGTGCCAGCAGCCGAGGCGGTGGACAGGGCTCCTACAATGAGCAGTTCTTC.

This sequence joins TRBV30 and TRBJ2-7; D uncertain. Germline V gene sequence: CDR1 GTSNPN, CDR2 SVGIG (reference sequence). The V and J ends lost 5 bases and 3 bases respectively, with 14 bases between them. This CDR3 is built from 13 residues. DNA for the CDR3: TGTGCCTGGGCTCGTGGTAGAGTCTACGAGCAGTACTTC. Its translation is CAWARGRVYEQYF.

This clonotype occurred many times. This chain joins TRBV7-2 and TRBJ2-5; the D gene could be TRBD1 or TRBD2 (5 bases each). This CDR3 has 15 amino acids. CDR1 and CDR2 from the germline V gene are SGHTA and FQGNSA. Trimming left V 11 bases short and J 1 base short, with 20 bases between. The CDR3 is CASSMGVLPQETQYF. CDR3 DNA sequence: TGTGCCTCGAGCATGGGGGTCCTACCCCAAGAGACCCAGTACTTC.

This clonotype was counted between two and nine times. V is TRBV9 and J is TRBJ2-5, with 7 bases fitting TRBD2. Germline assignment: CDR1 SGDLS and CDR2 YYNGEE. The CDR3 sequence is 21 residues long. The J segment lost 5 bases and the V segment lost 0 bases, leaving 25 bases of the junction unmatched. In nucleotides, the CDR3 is TGTGCCAGCAGCGTAGCGTCGGCGTCTAGCGGTCTGGGCGTAGACGGGGAGACCCAGTACTTC. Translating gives CASSVASASSGLGVDGETQYF. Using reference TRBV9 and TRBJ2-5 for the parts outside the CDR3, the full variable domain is DSGVTQTPKHLITATGQRVTLRCSPRSGDLSVYWYQQSLDQGLQFLIQYYNGEERAKGNILERFSAQQFPDLHSELNLSSLELGDSALYFCASSVASASSGLGVDGETQYFGPGTRLLVL.

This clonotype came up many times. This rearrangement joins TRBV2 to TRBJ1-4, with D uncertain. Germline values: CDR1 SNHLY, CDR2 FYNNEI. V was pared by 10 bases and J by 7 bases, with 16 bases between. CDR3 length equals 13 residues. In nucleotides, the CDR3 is TGTGCCACGTCAAACGGGTTCACTGAAAAACTGTTTTTT. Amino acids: CATSNGFTEKLFF.

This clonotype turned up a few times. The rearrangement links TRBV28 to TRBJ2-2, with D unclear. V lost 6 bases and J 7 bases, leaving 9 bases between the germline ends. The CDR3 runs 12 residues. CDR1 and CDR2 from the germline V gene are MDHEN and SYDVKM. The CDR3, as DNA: TGTGCCAGCAGAGGAATTCACGGGGAGCTGTTTTTT. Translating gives CASRGIHGELFF.

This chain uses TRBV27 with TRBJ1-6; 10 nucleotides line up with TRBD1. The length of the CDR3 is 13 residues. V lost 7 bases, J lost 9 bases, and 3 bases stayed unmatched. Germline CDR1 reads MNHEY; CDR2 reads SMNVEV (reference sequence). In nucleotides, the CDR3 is TGTGCCAGCAAGGACAGGGGGTTTTCACCCCTCCACTTT. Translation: CASKDRGFSPLHF.

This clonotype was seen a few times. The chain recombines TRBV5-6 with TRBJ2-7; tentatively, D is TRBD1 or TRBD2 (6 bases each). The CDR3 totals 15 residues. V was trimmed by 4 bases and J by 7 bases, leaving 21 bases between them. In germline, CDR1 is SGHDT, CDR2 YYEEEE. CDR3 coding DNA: TGTGCCAGCAGCGTATACAGTACTAGGGGGGAGGAGCAGTACTTC. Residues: CASSVYSTRGEEQYF.

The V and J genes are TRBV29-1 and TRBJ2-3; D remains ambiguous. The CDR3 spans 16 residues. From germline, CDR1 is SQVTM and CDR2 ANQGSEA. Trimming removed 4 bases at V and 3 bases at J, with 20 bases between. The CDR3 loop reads CSVARRRVSSTDTQYF. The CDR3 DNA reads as TGCAGCGTTGCGAGGCGAAGGGTGTCTTCTACAGATACGCAGTATTTT.

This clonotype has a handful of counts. CDR3 nucleotides: TGTGCCAGCAGTCCTAGACTAGCGGGAGGTTCCGGGGATACGCAGTATTTT. Its translation is CASSPRLAGGSGDTQYF. The chain carries TRBV12-3 or TRBV12-4 and TRBJ2-3; 13 bases are shared with TRBD2. V trimming: 5 bases; J trimming: 6 bases; junction bases outside the gene matches: 11. The CDR3 runs 17 residues.